A selection of T cell receptor beta chains follows, all from one sample in a study of regulatory T cells in long-lasting Graves disease. MiXCR, run by TCRdb on the multiplex PCR reads, gives a single entry per CDR3 protein. The data show around 510,000 distinct CDR3 sequences, 20% seen once. Source: peripheral blood mononuclear cells (PBMCs), taken when the disease was refractory, from a patient treated with antithyroid drugs. The origin of the receptors is a female donor with Graves disease. CDR3s include the opening cysteine and the closing phenylalanine or tryptophan. D genes are given only for firm matches. Clone size is given for some rows only: seen once, a few or many times, or a class if the clone is expanded.

j_gene: TRBJ1-2; abundance: many; d_gene: .; v_gene: TRBV28; CDR3nt: TGTGCCAGCAGTTTATACGGGCAGGGAAATGGCTACACCTTC; CDR3aa: CASSLYGQGNGYTF
j_gene: TRBJ1-5; abundance: many; d_gene: .; v_gene: TRBV6-2/TRBV6-3; CDR3nt: TGTGCCAGCAGTTATGGTAGCAATCAGCCCCAGCATTTT; CDR3aa: CASSYGSNQPQHF
j_gene: TRBJ1-5; abundance: .; d_gene: TRBD1; v_gene: TRBV6-1; CDR3nt: TGTGCCAGCAGAGACAGGGGAGGTCAGCCCCAGCATTTT; CDR3aa: CASRDRGGQPQHF
j_gene: TRBJ2-7; abundance: many; d_gene: .; v_gene: TRBV28; CDR3nt: TGTGCCAGCAGCCCCCATACACAGGGAGCATACGAGCAGTACTTC; CDR3aa: CASSPHTQGAYEQYF
j_gene: TRBJ2-5; abundance: many; d_gene: .; v_gene: TRBV6-1; CDR3nt: TGTGCCAGCAGTCGGGTGGGGGAGACCCAGTACTTC; CDR3aa: CASSRVGETQYF
j_gene: TRBJ1-1; abundance: many; d_gene: .; v_gene: TRBV30; CDR3nt: TGTGCCTGGAGTGTACTTTGGAGAACTGAAGCTTTCTTT; CDR3aa: CAWSVLWRTEAFF
j_gene: TRBJ2-7; abundance: many; d_gene: .; v_gene: TRBV28; CDR3nt: TGTGCCAGCAGTGCGACCGGGAGGCAGTACTTC; CDR3aa: CASSATGRQYF
j_gene: TRBJ1-1; abundance: many; d_gene: .; v_gene: TRBV2; CDR3nt: TGTGCCAGCAGGGGATTGGACCCGATGAACACTGAAGCTTTCTTT; CDR3aa: CASRGLDPMNTEAFF
j_gene: TRBJ2-5; abundance: few; d_gene: TRBD2; v_gene: TRBV10-1; CDR3nt: TGCGCCAGCAGTGATCCTGAAGGACTAGCGGGACCTGGGGAGACCCAGTACTTC; CDR3aa: CASSDPEGLAGPGETQYF
j_gene: TRBJ2-7; abundance: many; d_gene: .; v_gene: TRBV11-2; CDR3nt: TGTGCCAGCAGCCCTGGGACTTTTTTCTACGAGCAGTACTTC; CDR3aa: CASSPGTFFYEQYF
j_gene: TRBJ1-4; abundance: many; d_gene: .; v_gene: TRBV18; CDR3nt: TGTGCCAGCTCACCACGCGGAGGAACTAATGAAAAACTGTTTTTT; CDR3aa: CASSPRGGTNEKLFF
j_gene: TRBJ2-5; abundance: .; d_gene: .; v_gene: TRBV12-3/TRBV12-4; CDR3nt: TGTGCCAGCAGTTTAGCGGGGGGACAAGAGACCCCGTACTTC; CDR3aa: CASSLAGGQETPYF
j_gene: TRBJ2-1; abundance: .; d_gene: .; v_gene: TRBV7-9; CDR3nt: TGTGCCAGCAGCCCGCGGGTGTACAATGAGCAGTTCTTC; CDR3aa: CASSPRVYNEQFF
j_gene: TRBJ1-2; abundance: many; d_gene: .; v_gene: TRBV30; CDR3nt: TGTGCCTGGACCCCGGGGGATAGGAACTATGGCTACACCTTC; CDR3aa: CAWTPGDRNYGYTF
j_gene: TRBJ1-2; abundance: many; d_gene: TRBD1; v_gene: TRBV27; CDR3nt: TGTGCCAGCACATCACTGACAGGGCTAACTAACTATGGCTACACCTTC; CDR3aa: CASTSLTGLTNYGYTF
j_gene: TRBJ1-1; abundance: few; d_gene: .; v_gene: TRBV10-3; CDR3nt: TGTGCCACTCTTTTAGAAGGGGTGGGTGAAGCTTTCTTT; CDR3aa: CATLLEGVGEAFF
j_gene: TRBJ1-2; abundance: many; d_gene: .; v_gene: TRBV28; CDR3nt: TGTGCCAGCAGTTTCGAGGATATAAGGGTGGGCTATGGCTACACCTTC; CDR3aa: CASSFEDIRVGYGYTF
j_gene: TRBJ1-4; abundance: .; d_gene: TRBD1; v_gene: TRBV7-2; CDR3nt: TGTGCCAGCAGCCGTCTACCGGGACAGGGGGGACGGAAACTGTTTTTT; CDR3aa: CASSRLPGQGGRKLFF
j_gene: TRBJ2-7; abundance: few; d_gene: .; v_gene: TRBV11-2; CDR3nt: TGTGCCAGCAGTTTTACAGGGAGGGACGAGCAGTACTTC; CDR3aa: CASSFTGRDEQYF
j_gene: TRBJ2-7; abundance: few; d_gene: .; v_gene: TRBV3-1; CDR3nt: TGTGCCAGCAGCCAAGTTTGGGGGACCGAGCAGTACTTC; CDR3aa: CASSQVWGTEQYF
j_gene: TRBJ2-7; abundance: many; d_gene: .; v_gene: TRBV11-2; CDR3nt: TGTGCCAGCAGCCCCGTGGCGTCCTACGAGCAGTACTTC; CDR3aa: CASSPVASYEQYF
j_gene: TRBJ1-5; abundance: few; d_gene: .; v_gene: TRBV30; CDR3nt: TGTGCCTGGAGCGGAGGGTTCGGTAATCAGCCCCAGCATTTT; CDR3aa: CAWSGGFGNQPQHF
j_gene: TRBJ2-2; abundance: few; d_gene: .; v_gene: TRBV3-1; CDR3nt: TGTGCCAGCAGCCAAGAATGGATCTCCGGGGAGCTGTTTTTT; CDR3aa: CASSQEWISGELFF
j_gene: TRBJ2-2; abundance: few; d_gene: .; v_gene: TRBV12-3/TRBV12-4; CDR3nt: TGTGCCAGCAGTGAAGAGGGAGTCGGGGCCGGGGAGCTGTTTTTT; CDR3aa: CASSEEGVGAGELFF
j_gene: TRBJ2-1; abundance: .; d_gene: TRBD2; v_gene: TRBV6-1; CDR3nt: TGTGCCAGCAGTGAAGTCACTAGCGGAAACAATGAGCAGTTCTTC; CDR3aa: CASSEVTSGNNEQFF
j_gene: TRBJ2-2; abundance: .; d_gene: .; v_gene: TRBV24-1; CDR3nt: TGTGCCACCAGTGACCTCAAGGGGAGCGGGGAGCTGTTTTTT; CDR3aa: CATSDLKGSGELFF
j_gene: TRBJ2-1; abundance: .; d_gene: .; v_gene: TRBV12-5; CDR3nt: TGTGCTAGTGGTTTGGGAGCAAATGAGCAGTTCTTC; CDR3aa: CASGLGANEQFF
j_gene: TRBJ2-1; abundance: .; d_gene: .; v_gene: TRBV11-2; CDR3nt: TGTGCCAGCAGCTTAGAACAGGGACGGGTCCGGGAGCAGTTCTTC; CDR3aa: CASSLEQGRVREQFF
j_gene: TRBJ1-1; abundance: .; d_gene: .; v_gene: TRBV19; CDR3nt: TGTGCCAGTACTCCGGAACGCCTGCGTAACACTGAAGCTTTCTTT; CDR3aa: CASTPERLRNTEAFF
j_gene: TRBJ2-7; abundance: .; d_gene: TRBD1; v_gene: TRBV7-9; CDR3nt: TGTGCCAGCAGCTCAACCCGGGACAGGGATTCCTACGAGCAGTACTTC; CDR3aa: CASSSTRDRDSYEQYF
j_gene: TRBJ1-1; abundance: .; d_gene: .; v_gene: TRBV7-8; CDR3nt: TGTGCCAGCAGCTTAAAGAGTTGGTTTTCCACTGAAGCTTTCTTT; CDR3aa: CASSLKSWFSTEAFF
j_gene: TRBJ2-7; abundance: many; d_gene: .; v_gene: TRBV28; CDR3nt: TGTGCCAGCAGCCCCCGCGGAAGGGCCTCCTACGAGCAGTACTTC; CDR3aa: CASSPRGRASYEQYF
j_gene: TRBJ2-5; abundance: .; d_gene: .; v_gene: TRBV4-1; CDR3nt: TGCGCCAGCAGCCTCGTAGCGGATCAAGAGACCCAGTACTTC; CDR3aa: CASSLVADQETQYF
j_gene: TRBJ1-5; abundance: few; d_gene: .; v_gene: TRBV12-3/TRBV12-4; CDR3nt: TGTGCCAGCAGTGAAACAGGGACGGTTCAGCCCCAGCATTTT; CDR3aa: CASSETGTVQPQHF
j_gene: TRBJ1-1; abundance: few; d_gene: .; v_gene: TRBV4-1; CDR3nt: TGCGCCAGCAGCCGGGCAGGGAGAATGAACACTGAAGCTTTCTTT; CDR3aa: CASSRAGRMNTEAFF
j_gene: TRBJ2-3; abundance: .; d_gene: .; v_gene: TRBV27; CDR3nt: TGTGCCAGCAGACAAAGCACAGATACGCAGTATTTT; CDR3aa: CASRQSTDTQYF
j_gene: TRBJ2-7; abundance: many; d_gene: TRBD2; v_gene: TRBV2; CDR3nt: TGTGCCAGCAGTCGACTAGCGGGAGGCCTATACGAGCAGTACTTC; CDR3aa: CASSRLAGGLYEQYF
j_gene: TRBJ2-7; abundance: .; d_gene: .; v_gene: TRBV10-3; CDR3nt: TGTGCCATCCGTGAAAGGACCTGGGACGAGCAGTACTTC; CDR3aa: CAIRERTWDEQYF
j_gene: TRBJ2-1; abundance: .; d_gene: TRBD2; v_gene: TRBV6-1; CDR3nt: TGTGCCAGCAGCCTAGCGGGAGAGCAGTTCTTC; CDR3aa: CASSLAGEQFF
j_gene: TRBJ1-2; abundance: many; d_gene: .; v_gene: TRBV28; CDR3nt: TGTGCCAGCACCACGACAACGAACTATGGCTACACCTTC; CDR3aa: CASTTTTNYGYTF
j_gene: TRBJ1-2; abundance: few; d_gene: .; v_gene: TRBV20-1; CDR3nt: TGCAGTGCTAGGGCTACGGGACAACGCTATGGCTACACCTTC; CDR3aa: CSARATGQRYGYTF
j_gene: TRBJ2-2; abundance: few; d_gene: .; v_gene: TRBV5-5; CDR3nt: TGTGCCAGCAGGAACCGGGACAACACCGGGGAGCTGTTTTTT; CDR3aa: CASRNRDNTGELFF
j_gene: TRBJ2-2; abundance: few; d_gene: .; v_gene: TRBV28; CDR3nt: TGTGCCAGCAATCGGGAAAACACCGGGGAGCTGTTTTTT; CDR3aa: CASNRENTGELFF
j_gene: TRBJ2-7; abundance: few; d_gene: .; v_gene: TRBV15; CDR3nt: TGTGCCACCAGTGCTGGCGTTGCCTACGAGCAGTACTTC; CDR3aa: CATSAGVAYEQYF
j_gene: TRBJ2-6; abundance: many; d_gene: TRBD1; v_gene: TRBV5-1; CDR3nt: TGCGCCAGCAGCTTGTGGGGGGACAGGGGAAGAATCTCTGGGGCCAACGTCCTGACTTTC; CDR3aa: CASSLWGDRGRISGANVLTF
j_gene: TRBJ1-2; abundance: .; d_gene: TRBD1; v_gene: TRBV20-1; CDR3nt: TGCAGTGCTAGCGGGGACAGGGGACATACTAACTATGGCTACACCTTC; CDR3aa: CSASGDRGHTNYGYTF
j_gene: TRBJ2-5; abundance: many; d_gene: .; v_gene: TRBV6-1; CDR3nt: TGTGCCAGCAGCCTCTACTACGGGACCTTGGAGACCCAGTACTTC; CDR3aa: CASSLYYGTLETQYF
j_gene: TRBJ2-5; abundance: many; d_gene: .; v_gene: TRBV28; CDR3nt: TGTGCCAGCAGTTCGGGGTCGGCAGCCAGGGAGACCCAGTACTTC; CDR3aa: CASSSGSAARETQYF